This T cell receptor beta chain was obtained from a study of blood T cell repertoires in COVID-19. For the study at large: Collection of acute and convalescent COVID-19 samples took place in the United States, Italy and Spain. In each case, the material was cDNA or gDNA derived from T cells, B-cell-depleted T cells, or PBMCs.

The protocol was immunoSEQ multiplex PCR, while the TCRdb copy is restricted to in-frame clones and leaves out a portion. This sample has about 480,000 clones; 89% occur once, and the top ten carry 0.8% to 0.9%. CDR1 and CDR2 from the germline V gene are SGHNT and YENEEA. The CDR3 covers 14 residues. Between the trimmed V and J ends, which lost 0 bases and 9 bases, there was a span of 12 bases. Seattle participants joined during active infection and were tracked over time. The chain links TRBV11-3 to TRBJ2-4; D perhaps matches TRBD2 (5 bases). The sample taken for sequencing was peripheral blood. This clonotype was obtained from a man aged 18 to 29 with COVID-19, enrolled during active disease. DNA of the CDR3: TGTGCCAGCAGCTTAGAGGTTAGCGAGGGCATTCAGTACTTC. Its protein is CASSLEVSEGIQYF.